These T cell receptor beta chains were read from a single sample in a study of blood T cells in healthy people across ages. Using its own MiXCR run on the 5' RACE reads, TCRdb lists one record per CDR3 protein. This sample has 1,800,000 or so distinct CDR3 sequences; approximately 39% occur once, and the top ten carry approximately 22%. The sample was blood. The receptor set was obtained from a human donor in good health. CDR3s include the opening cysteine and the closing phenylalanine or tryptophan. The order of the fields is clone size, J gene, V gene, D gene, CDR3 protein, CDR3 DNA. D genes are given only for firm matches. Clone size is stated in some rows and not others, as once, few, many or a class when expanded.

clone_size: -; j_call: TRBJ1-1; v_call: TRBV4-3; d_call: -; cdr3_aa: CASSQVESEGTEAFF; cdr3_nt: TGCGCCAGCAGCCAAGTTGAATCTGAGGGCACTGAAGCTTTCTTT
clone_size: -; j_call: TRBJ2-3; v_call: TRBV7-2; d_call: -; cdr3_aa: CASSLVLVAGTDTQYF; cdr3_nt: TGTGCCAGCAGCTTAGTCCTAGTGGCGGGCACAGATACGCAGTATTTT
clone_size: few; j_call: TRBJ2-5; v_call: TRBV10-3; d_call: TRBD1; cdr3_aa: CAINAGTGEQYF; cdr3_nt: TGTGCCATCAACGCCGGGACAGGGGAGCAGTACTTC
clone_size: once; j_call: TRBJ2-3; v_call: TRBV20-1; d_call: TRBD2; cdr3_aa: CSARDPWDYRTDTQYF; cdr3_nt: TGCAGTGCTAGAGACCCCTGGGACTACCGCACAGATACGCAGTATTTT
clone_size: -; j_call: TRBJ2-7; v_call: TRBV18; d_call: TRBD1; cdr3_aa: CASSQTTGRTGEQYF; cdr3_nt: TGTGCCAGCTCACAAACGACAGGGAGAACGGGCGAGCAGTACTTC
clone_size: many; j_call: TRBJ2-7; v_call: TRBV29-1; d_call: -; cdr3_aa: CSVEGDSSYEQYF; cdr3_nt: TGCAGCGTTGAAGGCGACAGCTCCTACGAGCAGTACTTC
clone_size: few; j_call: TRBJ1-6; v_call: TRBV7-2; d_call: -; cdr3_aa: CASSLEPLAPLHF; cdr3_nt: TGTGCCAGCAGCTTAGAACCCCTCGCACCCCTCCACTTT
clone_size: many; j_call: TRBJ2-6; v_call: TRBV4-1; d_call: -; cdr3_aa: CASRGVGANVLTF; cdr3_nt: TGCGCCAGCAGGGGGGTCGGGGCCAACGTCCTGACTTTC
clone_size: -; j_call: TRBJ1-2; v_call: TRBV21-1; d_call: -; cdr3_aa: CASSKGAGSNYGYTF; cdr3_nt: TGTGCCAGCAGCAAAGGGGCCGGCTCTAACTACGGCTACACATTC
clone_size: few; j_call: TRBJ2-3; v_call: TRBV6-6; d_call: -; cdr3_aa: CASSYRKDADTQYF; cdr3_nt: TGTGCCAGCAGTTACAGGAAAGATGCAGATACGCAGTATTTT
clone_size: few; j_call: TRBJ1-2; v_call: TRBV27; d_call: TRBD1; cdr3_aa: CASRFGQGLGYTF; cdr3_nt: TGTGCCAGCAGATTCGGACAGGGCCTTGGCTACACCTTC
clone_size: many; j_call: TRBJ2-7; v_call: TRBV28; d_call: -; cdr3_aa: CASKGGGDNYEQYF; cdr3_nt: TGTGCCAGCAAGGGCGGAGGTGATAACTACGAGCAGTACTTC
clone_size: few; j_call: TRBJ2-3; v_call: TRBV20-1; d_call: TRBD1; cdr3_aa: CSARDRTGKGADTQYF; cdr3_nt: TGCAGTGCTAGAGATCGGACAGGGAAAGGAGCAGATACGCAGTATTTT
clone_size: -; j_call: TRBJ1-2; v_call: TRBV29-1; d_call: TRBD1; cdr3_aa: CSVRGQGRHHGYTF; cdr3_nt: TGCAGCGTGAGAGGACAGGGGCGACACCATGGCTACACCTTC
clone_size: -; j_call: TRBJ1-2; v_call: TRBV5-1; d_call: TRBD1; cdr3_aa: CASGGGQVTGDYTF; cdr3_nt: TGCGCCAGCGGCGGGGGACAGGTGACGGGAGACTACACCTTC
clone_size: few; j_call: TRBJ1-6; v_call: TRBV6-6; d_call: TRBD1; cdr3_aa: CASSYSDRFYSPLHF; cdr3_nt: TGTGCCAGCAGTTACTCGGACAGGTTTTATTCACCCCTCCACTTT
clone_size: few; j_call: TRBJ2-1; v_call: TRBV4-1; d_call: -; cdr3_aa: CASSQGGGDNEQFF; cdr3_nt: TGCGCCAGCAGCCAGGGCGGGGGCGACAATGAGCAGTTCTTC
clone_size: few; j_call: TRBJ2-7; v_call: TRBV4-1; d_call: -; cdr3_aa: CASSQDQHVQYF; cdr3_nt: TGCGCCAGCAGCCAAGATCAGCACGTACAGTACTTC
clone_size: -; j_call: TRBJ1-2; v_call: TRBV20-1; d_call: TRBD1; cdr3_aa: CSAWTGRDYGYTF; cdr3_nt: TGCAGTGCTTGGACAGGGAGGGACTATGGCTACACCTTC
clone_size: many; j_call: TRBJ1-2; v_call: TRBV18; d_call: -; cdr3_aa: CASSLGRSDYGYTF; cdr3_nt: TGTGCCAGCTCACTTGGACGGTCGGACTATGGCTACACCTTC
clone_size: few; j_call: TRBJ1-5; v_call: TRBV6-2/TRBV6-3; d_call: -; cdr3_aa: CASSYRDTPQHF; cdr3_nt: TGTGCCAGCAGTTACCGCGACACTCCCCAGCATTTT
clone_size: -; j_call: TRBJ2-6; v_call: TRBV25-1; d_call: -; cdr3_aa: CASSDRLRYGSGANVLTF; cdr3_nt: TGTGCCAGCAGTGACAGGCTCCGATACGGTTCTGGGGCCAACGTCCTGACTTTC
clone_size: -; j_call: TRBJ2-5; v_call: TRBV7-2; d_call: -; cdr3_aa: CASSLYYQETQYF; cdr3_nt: TGTGCCAGCAGCTTATACTATCAAGAGACCCAGTACTTC
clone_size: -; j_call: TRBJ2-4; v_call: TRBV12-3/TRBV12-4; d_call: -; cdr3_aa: CASTTTAVLAKNIQYF; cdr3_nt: TGTGCCAGCACCACGACAGCTGTATTAGCCAAAAACATTCAGTACTTC
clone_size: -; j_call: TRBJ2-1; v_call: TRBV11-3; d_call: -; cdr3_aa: CASSLDPGHGFF; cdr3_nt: TGTGCCAGCAGCTTAGATCCGGGACACGGGTTCTTC
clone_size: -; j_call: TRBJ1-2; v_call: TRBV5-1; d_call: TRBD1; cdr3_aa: CASSFTGQENYGYTF; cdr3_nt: TGCGCCAGCAGCTTCACCGGACAGGAGAACTATGGCTACACCTTC
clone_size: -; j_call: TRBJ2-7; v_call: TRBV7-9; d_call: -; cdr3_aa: CASSLVTGQMISYEQYF; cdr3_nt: TGTGCCAGCAGCTTAGTAACCGGACAAATGATTTCCTACGAGCAGTACTTC
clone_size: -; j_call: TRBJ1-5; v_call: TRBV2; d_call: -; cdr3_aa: CASSESSTGNQPQHF; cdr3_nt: TGTGCCAGCAGTGAATCGTCCACGGGGAATCAGCCCCAGCATTTT
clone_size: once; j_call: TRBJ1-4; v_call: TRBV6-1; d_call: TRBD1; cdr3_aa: CACSEGQGAEKLFF; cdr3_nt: TGTGCCTGCAGTGAAGGACAGGGGGCTGAAAAACTGTTTTTT
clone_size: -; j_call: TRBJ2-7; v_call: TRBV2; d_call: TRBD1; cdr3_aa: CATLSGTGSYEQYF; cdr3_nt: TGTGCCACCCTATCCGGGACAGGGTCTTACGAGCAGTACTTC
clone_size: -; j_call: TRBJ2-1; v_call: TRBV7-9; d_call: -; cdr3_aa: CAGSLGDFYNEQFF; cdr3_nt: TGTGCCGGCAGTTTAGGGGACTTTTACAATGAGCAGTTCTTC
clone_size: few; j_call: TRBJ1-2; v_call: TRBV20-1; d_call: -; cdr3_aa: CSASRQVRHGYTF; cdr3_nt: TGCAGTGCCTCCCGCCAGGTTAGGCATGGCTACACCTTC
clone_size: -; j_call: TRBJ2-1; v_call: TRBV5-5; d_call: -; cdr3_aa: CASSPEAGTNEQFF; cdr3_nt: TGTGCCAGCAGCCCTGAGGCAGGGACCAATGAGCAGTTCTTC
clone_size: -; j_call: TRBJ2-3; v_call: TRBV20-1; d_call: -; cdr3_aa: CSASSPLTTSTDTQYF; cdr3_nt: TGCAGTGCTAGTAGCCCCCTAACGACTAGCACAGATACGCAGTATTTT
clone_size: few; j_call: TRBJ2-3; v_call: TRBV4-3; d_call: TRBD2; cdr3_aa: CASSHGGVDTQYF; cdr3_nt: TGCGCCAGCAGCCACGGGGGGGTCGATACGCAGTATTTT
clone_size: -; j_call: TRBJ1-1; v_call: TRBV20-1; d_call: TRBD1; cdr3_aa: CSAKTGGGTEAFF; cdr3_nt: TGCAGTGCTAAAACAGGGGGGGGCACTGAAGCTTTCTTT
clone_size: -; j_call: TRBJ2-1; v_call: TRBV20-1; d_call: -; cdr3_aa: CSASPWRAGLYNEQFF; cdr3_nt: TGCAGTGCTAGCCCCTGGAGGGCAGGACTCTACAATGAGCAGTTCTTC